A single sample gave rise to the 21 T cell receptor beta chains below, sequenced in a study of CD8 T cells in Susac syndrome. The RNA, about 0.45 to 1 ug, was put through reverse transcription using random hexamers. TCRdb reanalysed the immunoSEQ multiplex PCR reads using MiXCR and keeps one entry per CDR3 protein. The top ten hold about 0.15% of the sample, which has about 150,000 distinct CDR3 sequences, nearly 97% seen once. Source material: CD8+ T cells from PBMCs. These receptors were obtained from a human donor with multiple sclerosis.

The rearrangement uses TRBV29-1 and TRBJ1-2; D is uncertain. This CDR3 has 9 residues. From germline, CDR1 is SQVTM and CDR2 ANQGSEA. The CDR3: CSTDNDYTF. CDR3 coding DNA: TGCAGTACCGATAACGACTACACCTTC.

The CDR3 here is CASSQVGTVINYGYTF. CDR3 DNA: TGCGCCAGCAGCCAAGTCGGGACAGTTATTAACTATGGCTACACCTTC. J is TRBJ1-2 and V is TRBV4-1; 7 bases align to TRBD1. Trimming cost V 1 base and J 1 base; bases outside gene matches: 6. Per germline, CDR1 MGHRA and CDR2 YSYEKL. This CDR3 is 16 amino acids long.

This clonotype was observed a single time. The V gene is TRBV6-4, the J gene TRBJ2-1; the D is unclear. Trimming took 2 bases from V and 10 from J, leaving 6 bases between them. There are 11 residues in the CDR3. The V gene's germline CDR1 is MRHNA and CDR2 SNTAGT. The CDR3 loop is CASSDPGEQFF. CDR3 coding DNA: TGTGCCAGCAGTGACCCTGGGGAGCAGTTCTTC.

The CDR3 DNA follows: TGTGCCACCAGCCAGGACAGGGACGATGAGCAGTTCTTC. Translation: CATSQDRDDEQFF. The rearrangement joins TRBV15 to TRBJ2-1, with 8 bases identical to TRBD1. CDR3 length: 13 amino acids. The V gene's germline CDR1 is LNHNV and CDR2 YYDKDF (reference sequence). With V trimmed by 5 bases and J by 8 bases, 5 bases remained unmatched.

The chain carries TRBV9 and TRBJ1-4, with D uncertain. The CDR3 runs 16 residues. Germline V gene lookup returns CDR1 SGDLS and CDR2 YYNGEE. V lost 3 bases and J lost 4, with 16 bases in between. The CDR3 DNA reads TGTGCCAGCAGCGCGTTTTCTGGAGTGGGTAATGAAAAACTGTTTTTT. Translated, it gives CASSAFSGVGNEKLFF. Supplemented by reference TRBV9 and TRBJ1-4, the full variable domain reads DSGVTQTPKHLITATGQRVTLRCSPRSGDLSVYWYQQSLDQGLQFLIQYYNGEERAKGNILERFSAQQFPDLHSELNLSSLELGDSALYFCASSAFSGVGNEKLFFGSGTQLSVL.

This clonotype has just one count. V gene TRBV28 combines with J gene TRBJ1-1, with D perhaps matching TRBD1 (5 bases). V was trimmed by 6 bases and J by 5 bases, leaving 16 bases between them. The CDR3 consists of 14 residues. The germline V gene encodes CDR1 MDHEN and CDR2 SYDVKM. This chain's CDR3 is CASSRGVGGTEAFF. CDR3 nucleotide sequence: TGTGCCAGCAGCCGAGGCGTGGGGGGAACTGAAGCTTTCTTT.

The chain links TRBV27 to TRBJ1-5; the D gene is possibly TRBD1 (5 bases). Germline V gene data show CDR1 as MNHEY and CDR2 as SMNVEV (reference sequence). The CDR3 covers 15 residues. V shed 7 bases and J shed 1 base, with 14 bases lying between them. CDR3 sequence (DNA): TGTGCCAGCAAATATTCCGGGGGAAGCAATCAGCCCCAGCATTTT. This sequence encodes CASKYSGGSNQPQHF.

V gene TRBV12-3 or TRBV12-4 combines with J gene TRBJ2-2; possibly TRBD2 for D (6 bases). V dropped 4 bases and J dropped 5 bases, with 14 bases sitting between them. CDR3 length equals 15 residues. CDR3 nucleotides: TGTGCCAGCAGTTCCTTGGGAGGTGGGACCGGGGAGCTGTTTTTT. It is translated as CASSSLGGGTGELFF.

In its sample, this clonotype was seen once. The chain joins TRBV6-1 to TRBJ1-1, with TRBD1 as a possible D gene (5 bases). V was cut by 4 bases and J by 6 bases, with 15 bases left in between. CDR3 size: 14 residues. Germline assignment: CDR1 MNHNS and CDR2 SASEGT. For the CDR3, the DNA is TGTGCCAGCAGTGTAAAAGGTGGGGGGGCTGAAGCTTTCTTT. This sequence encodes CASSVKGGGAEAFF.

The chain joins TRBV12-5 to TRBJ1-1; possibly TRBD1 for D (5 bases). V was clipped by 8 bases and J by 3 bases, with 10 bases between them. From germline, CDR1 is LGHNT and CDR2 FRNRAP. The length of the CDR3 is 12 residues. Written as DNA, the CDR3 is TGTGCTAGTAGGGGAGACCACACTGAAGCTTTCTTT. Translated, it gives CASRGDHTEAFF.

The rearrangement uses TRBV3-1 and TRBJ2-7, with D maybe TRBD1 (6 bases). The germline V gene encodes CDR1 LGHDT and CDR2 YNNKEL (reference sequence). This CDR3 spans 14 amino acids. V was trimmed by 1 base and J by 0 bases, leaving 7 bases between them. In nucleotides, the CDR3 is TGTGCCAGCAGCCAAGGGGACAACTCCTACGAGCAGTACGTC. It encodes CASSQGDNSYEQYV.

V usage is TRBV30 and J usage is TRBJ2-3; either TRBD1 or TRBD2 may supply D (5 bases each). CDR1 is GTSNPN, CDR2 SVGIG, per germline (reference sequence). This CDR3 is built from 14 residues. Trimming pared 2 bases from V and 5 bases from J, leaving 14 bases between. CDR3 sequence: CAWSHGTAGDTQYF. DNA of the CDR3: TGTGCCTGGAGTCACGGGACCGCAGGAGATACGCAGTATTTT.

This clonotype has a single count. This chain uses TRBV7-9 with TRBJ2-7; D remains ambiguous. This CDR3 region has 13 residues. Trimming removed 5 bases from V and 0 bases from J, with 8 bases in between. Germline V gene lookup returns CDR1 SEHNR and CDR2 FQNEAQ (reference sequence). The CDR3 DNA is TGTGCCAGCAGCCCCCTGATCTCCTACGAGCAGTACGTC. This sequence encodes CASSPLISYEQYV.

This sequence joins TRBV7-8 and TRBJ2-3; the D gene could be TRBD1 or TRBD2 (5 bases each). Trimming took 1 base from V and 5 from J, leaving 13 bases between them. The CDR3 spans 15 residues. Germline V gene sequence: CDR1 SGHVS, CDR2 FQNEAQ. CDR3 sequence reads: CASSLEGEYGDTQYF. CDR3 DNA sequence: TGTGCCAGCAGCTTAGAAGGGGAGTACGGAGATACGCAGTATTTT.

This CDR3 reads CSARDIPEQYF. The CDR3 coding sequence is TGCAGTGCTAGAGATATCCCCGAGCAGTACTTC. V gene TRBV20-1 combines with J gene TRBJ2-7; D is undetermined. The germline V gene encodes CDR1 DFQATT and CDR2 SNEGSKA (reference sequence). Between the trimmed V and J ends, which lost 0 bases and 6 bases, there was a span of 6 bases. The CDR3 has 11 residues.

V gene TRBV27 combines with J gene TRBJ2-1, with D unresolved. V shed 6 bases and J shed 8 bases, with 14 bases lying between them. CDR1 MNHEY and CDR2 SMNVEV come from the germline V gene (reference sequence). There are 13 residues in the CDR3. CDR3 in amino acids: CASSLRWGDEQFF. CDR3 DNA: TGTGCCAGCAGCCTGCGCTGGGGTGATGAGCAGTTCTTC.

The rearrangement uses TRBV20-1 and TRBJ2-7; D not certain. In germline, CDR1 is DFQATT, CDR2 SNEGSKA (reference sequence). V lost 0 bases to trimming and J lost 5 bases, with 5 bases between them. This CDR3 contains 11 residues. Here the CDR3 reads CSARDLDEQYF. CDR3 coding DNA: TGCAGTGCTAGAGATCTAGACGAGCAGTACTTC.

The genes are TRBV7-2 and TRBJ1-1, with D uncertain. V was trimmed by 5 bases and J by 1 base, leaving 8 bases between them. The CDR3 is made up of 13 amino acids. Per the germline V gene, CDR1 is SGHTA and CDR2 is FQGNSA. DNA of the CDR3: TGTGCCAGCAGCGAACAGAGGAACACTGAAGCTTTCTTT. Encoded protein: CASSEQRNTEAFF.

The chain uses TRBV27 and TRBJ2-1; TRBD2 matches at 7 bases. Germline V lookup: CDR1 MNHEY, CDR2 SMNVEV (reference sequence). The CDR3 has 16 residues. Unmatched junction bases numbered 11, after V lost 5 bases and J lost 4 bases. CDR3 in amino acids: CASSPPAGRGYNEQFF. The CDR3 nucleotides read TGTGCCAGCAGTCCCCCGGCGGGGCGGGGGTACAATGAGCAGTTCTTC.

A single count supports this clonotype. This rearrangement joins TRBV7-2 to TRBJ2-7; 8 positions agree with TRBD1. The CDR3 length is 14 residues. The germline CDR1 and CDR2 sequences are SGHTA and FQGNSA. Unmatched junction bases numbered 4, after V lost 4 bases and J lost 2 bases. The CDR3 region is CASSWTGPPYEQYF. CDR3 DNA sequence: TGTGCCAGCAGCTGGACAGGGCCCCCCTACGAGCAGTACTTC.

This sequence joins TRBV5-4 and TRBJ1-4; 7 positions agree with TRBD1. V lost 2 bases to trimming and J lost 5 bases; unmatched junction nucleotides: 6. The CDR3 spans 15 residues. Per germline, CDR1 SGHNT and CDR2 YYREEE (reference sequence). Written as DNA, the CDR3 is TGTGCCAGCAGCTTTACAGGGGCTTTAAATGAAAAACTGTTTTTT. This sequence encodes CASSFTGALNEKLFF. Using reference TRBV5-4 and TRBJ1-4 for the parts outside the CDR3, the full variable domain is ETGVTQSPTHLIKTRGQQVTLRCSSQSGHNTVSWYQQALGQGPQFIFQYYREEENGRGNFPPRFSGLQFPNYSSELNVNALELDDSALYLCASSFTGALNEKLFFGSGTQLSVL.